This T cell receptor beta chain stems from a study of T-cell reconstitution after alpha-beta-depleted transplantation in children. With regard to this clonotype: What it binds is not known.

A library of TCRbeta sequences, prepared with unique molecular identifiers, was generated. TCRdb reprocessed the PCR reads via MiXCR and lists one record per CDR3 protein. The sample yields 800,000 to 1,000,000 distinct CDR3 sequences, about 29% seen once. General study results and limits: Newly produced T cells mostly provided counts and TCRbeta diversity after one year, as hyperexpanded clones declined.

The sample consisted of PBMCs, mostly from graft donor cells, taken 360 days after TCRalphabeta/CD19-depleted stem cell transplant. The sequence was obtained from a boy under two years old who had a stem cell transplant for SCID, so the T cells may come from the graft donor.

The CDR3, as DNA: TGTGCCACCAGTGACCCCGGGACATCGGGACTCGACGAGACCCAGTACTTC. It translates to CATSDPGTSGLDETQYF. The chain joins TRBV24-1 to TRBJ2-5; possibly TRBD1 or TRBD2 for D (6 bases each). The CDR3 has 17 amino acids. V was shortened by 4 bases and J by 5 bases, with 22 bases between the two germline ends. Germline-derived CDR1 and CDR2 are KGHDR and SFDVKD.